These 11 T cell receptor beta chains came from one sample sequenced in a study of T cell repertoires in cytomegalovirus infection. MiXCR, run by TCRdb on the reads, gives a single entry per CDR3 protein. The table records over 150,000 distinct CDR3 sequences, under 25% of them present only once. The sequenced material came from PBMCs. The receptors originated from a human donor in good health (CMV status not recorded). Some clones in this sample may be carry-over from other donors' samples.

This clonotype was detected a few times. V and J are TRBV5-5 and TRBJ2-1, with 16 bases that match TRBD2. The CDR3 totals 17 residues. Trimming cost V 4 bases and J 7 bases; bases outside gene matches: 8. Looked up from germline, CDR1 is SGHKS and CDR2 is YYEKEE (reference sequence). This CDR3 reads CASSTGTSGRGGNEQFF. CDR3 DNA sequence: TGTGCCAGCAGCACTGGGACTAGCGGGAGGGGAGGAAATGAGCAGTTCTTC.

This clonotype has a handful of counts. This chain links TRBV20-1 with TRBJ1-2; D is unresolved. V gave up 1 base and J gave up 5 bases, with 11 bases separating them. The CDR3 spans 13 residues. Germline values: CDR1 DFQATT, CDR2 SNEGSKA (reference sequence). CDR3 coding DNA: TGCAGTGCTAGAGGGTTCGTGGGGTATGGCTACACCTTC. It yields the protein CSARGFVGYGYTF.

The chain recombines TRBV28 with TRBJ2-3; the D call may be TRBD1 or TRBD2 (5 bases each). The germline CDR1 and CDR2 sequences are MDHEN and SYDVKM. This CDR3 region has 14 residues. V was shortened by 0 bases and J by 5 bases, with 9 bases between the two germline ends. CDR3 residues: CASSLWGVVDTQYF. The DNA for the CDR3 is TGTGCCAGCAGTTTATGGGGGGTCGTAGATACGCAGTATTTT.

This clonotype was seen a handful of times. The rearrangement uses TRBV28 and TRBJ1-6; D might be TRBD1 (5 bases). V was pared by 6 bases and J by 7 bases, with 25 bases between. This CDR3 region has 18 residues. Looked up from germline, CDR1 is MDHEN and CDR2 is SYDVKM. The CDR3 nucleotides read TGTGCCAGCAGGCCCGCCGCCCGGAGGGGCGCGCGCAATTCACCCCTCCACTTT. As protein: CASRPAARRGARNSPLHF.

This clonotype occurred a few times. The V call is TRBV28, the J call TRBJ1-2, with 7 bases lining up with TRBD1. V gave up 5 bases and J gave up 5 bases; unmatched junction bases: 11. There are 15 residues in the CDR3. In germline, CDR1 is MDHEN, CDR2 SYDVKM. The CDR3 coding sequence is TGTGCCAGCAGTGCCTCCTGGGGACAGTCTTATGGCTACACCTTC. It is translated as CASSASWGQSYGYTF.

This clonotype was seen more than once but under ten times. The chain joins TRBV11-3 to TRBJ2-2, with TRBD1 matching over 9 bases. The CDR3 covers 15 residues. After removal of 3 bases from V and 4 bases from J, the junction contained 3 bases not matched to a gene. CDR1 SGHNT and CDR2 YENEEA come from the germline V gene. The chain's CDR3 is CASSFRTGATGELFF. DNA of the CDR3: TGTGCCAGCAGCTTCCGGACAGGGGCCACCGGGGAGCTGTTTTTT.

This clonotype was seen a handful of times. In DNA, the CDR3 is TGTGCCAGCAGCTTAGGAGTGTTAGCGGGAGGGCTTCGGAATGAGCAGTTCTTC. Translated, it gives CASSLGVLAGGLRNEQFF. The rearrangement uses TRBV7-9 and TRBJ2-1; TRBD2 matches 11 bases. The CDR3 sequence is 18 residues long. With V trimmed by 1 base and J by 7 bases, 12 bases remained unmatched. Germline assignment: CDR1 SEHNR and CDR2 FQNEAQ (reference sequence).

The chain combines TRBV2 with TRBJ1-1; D is perhaps TRBD1 (6 bases). CDR3 size: 13 residues. CDR1 is SNHLY, CDR2 FYNNEI, per germline. V lost 8 bases and J 1 base, leaving 11 bases between the germline ends. CDR3 coding DNA: TGTGCCAGCCGGACAGCCCAGAACACTGAAGCTTTCTTT. Translation: CASRTAQNTEAFF.

This clonotype was found many times. The chain carries TRBV7-6 and TRBJ2-7, with D tentatively TRBD1 (5 bases). The CDR3 runs to 14 residues. V was clipped by 0 bases and J by 5 bases, with 11 bases between them. CDR1 is SGHVS and CDR2 is FNYEAQ in the germline V gene. CDR3 sequence: CASSLAIGADEQYF. The CDR3 region has the DNA TGTGCCAGCAGCTTAGCGATAGGGGCGGACGAGCAGTACTTC.

For this clonotype: This likely comes from a read error, as the CDR3 has no conserved phenylalanine or tryptophan at its end. This chain connects TRBV7-8 to TRBJ1-3; 10 bases align to TRBD1. V lost 5 bases, J lost 0 bases, and 7 bases stayed unmatched. Germline V CDR1 and CDR2: SGHVS, FQNEAQ. The CDR3 runs to 17 residues. As DNA, the CDR3 is TGTGCCAGCAGCCCCGGGGACAGGGGATACTCTGGAAACACCATATATTCT. Encoded protein: CASSPGDRGYSGNTIYS.

This clonotype was seen repeatedly, ten times or more. The chain employs TRBV12-3 or TRBV12-4 and TRBJ2-1; D may be TRBD1 or TRBD2 (5 bases each). This CDR3 is built from 16 residues. Trimming took off 6 bases at V and 0 bases at J, with 15 bases between the two ends. CDR3 amino acids: CASRTGRLSSYNEQFF. The CDR3 nucleotides are TGTGCCAGCAGAACGGGACGTCTGAGCTCCTACAATGAGCAGTTCTTC.